A selection of T cell receptor beta chains follows, all from one sample in a study of technical replicates of blood from a few donors. Data came from immunoSEQ multiplex PCR; TCRdb stores just in-frame clones and leaves some out. The table records 100,000 or so clones, just under 95% of them present only once. Sequencing was performed on T cells isolated from PBMCs. Source of these receptors: a human donor in good health. CDR3s include the opening cysteine and the closing phenylalanine or tryptophan. The D gene is left open where the match is weak. Clone size, where shown, is once, few, many, or a class for clones that have expanded.

d_call clone_size j_call v_call cdr3_nt cdr3_aa
TRBD2 - TRBJ2-5 TRBV11-1 TGTGCCAGCGGTGGGGGGGGTAGAACGGTGGGAGAGACCCAGTACTTC CASGGGGRTVGETQYF
TRBD1 - TRBJ1-6 TRBV15 TGTGCCACCAGCAAGGGACAGGGGGCTTCACCCCTCCACTTT CATSKGQGASPLHF
TRBD2 - TRBJ2-7 TRBV5-1 TGCGCCAGCAGCCCCGGACTAGCGGGAGAGTACGAGCAGTACTTC CASSPGLAGEYEQYF
TRBD1 - TRBJ2-7 TRBV6-1 TGTGCCAGCAGTGAAGGGACAGGGGGGAACTACGAGCAGTACTTC CASSEGTGGNYEQYF
- - TRBJ2-5 TRBV7-9 TGTGCCAGCAGCACGAAGTGGGGGGAACAAGAGACCCAGTACTTC CASSTKWGEQETQYF
- - TRBJ2-3 TRBV11-2 TGTGCCAGCAGCGGGCCTTGGGGCACAGATACGCAGTATTTT CASSGPWGTDTQYF
- - TRBJ1-1 TRBV30 TGTGCCTGGAGCCGGGGAGGTGAAGCTTTCTTT CAWSRGGEAFF
TRBD1 - TRBJ1-5 TRBV10-3 TGTGCTACCAAACCCGGGACAGGAACAGGGAGCAATCAGCCCCAGCATTTT CATKPGTGTGSNQPQHF
TRBD1 - TRBJ1-2 TRBV5-1 TGCGCCAGCAGCTTGGAGACAGGGGCGGATGGCTACACCTTC CASSLETGADGYTF
TRBD1 - TRBJ1-5 TRBV4-2 TGTGCCAGCAGCCAAGACGGGACAGGGCATCAGCCCCAGCATTTT CASSQDGTGHQPQHF
- - TRBJ1-1 TRBV7-6 TGTGCCAGCAGCTTAGTCTCTTTCTCCGTCGGGGGACCTTTGAACACTGAAGCTTTCTTT CASSLVSFSVGGPLNTEAFF
- - TRBJ2-1 TRBV5-4 TGTGCCAGCAGCTTGGACCAGCAGGCGTACAATGAGCAGTTCTTC CASSLDQQAYNEQFF
- - TRBJ2-2 TRBV5-1 TGCGCCAGCAGTTACCAGCTAGCCGAGGAGCTGTTTTTT CASSYQLAEELFF
- - TRBJ1-4 TRBV5-1 TGCGCCAGCAGCTTGGAAGGGAGTGAAAAACTGTTTTTT CASSLEGSEKLFF
- - TRBJ2-3 TRBV5-5 TGTGCCAGCAGCTTGTTGAATAGAATGGTCTCAGATACGCAGTATTTT CASSLLNRMVSDTQYF
- - TRBJ1-1 TRBV27 TGTGCCAGCACGACGGGAGGCACTGAAGCTTTCTTT CASTTGGTEAFF
- - TRBJ2-2 TRBV5-4 TGTGCCAGCACCCCCAGCGGCACCGGGGAGCTGTTTTTT CASTPSGTGELFF
TRBD1 once TRBJ2-1 TRBV4-1 TGCGCCAGCAGCCAACCGACAGGGTCCTACTACAATGAGCAGTTCTTC CASSQPTGSYYNEQFF
TRBD1 - TRBJ2-1 TRBV7-3 TGTGCCAGCAGCCCGACGGGACAGGACTACAATGAGCAGTTCTTC CASSPTGQDYNEQFF
TRBD2 - TRBJ2-5 TRBV18 TGTGCCAGCTCACCCAGACTAGCGGGGGACCCCCGGGAGACCCAGTACTTC CASSPRLAGDPRETQYF
TRBD2 - TRBJ2-2 TRBV27 TGTGCCAGCAACCTAGCGGGAGGCCCCGAGAACACCGGGGAGCTGTTTTTT CASNLAGGPENTGELFF
TRBD2 - TRBJ2-7 TRBV7-9 TGTGCCAGCAGCTTAAAAGGAGGAGGACTAGCGGGAGCTTACGAGCAGTACTTC CASSLKGGGLAGAYEQYF
- few TRBJ1-2 TRBV30 TGTGCCTGGAGTGTAGTGTCGGTAAATGGCTACACCTTC CAWSVVSVNGYTF
TRBD1 - TRBJ1-2 TRBV6-6 TGTGCCAGCAGTTACTCATCACAGGGGCACTATGGCTACACCTTC CASSYSSQGHYGYTF
TRBD1 - TRBJ2-7 TRBV23-1 TGCGCCAGCAGTCAATGTACAGGGGGAGAATCCTACGAGCAGTACTTC CASSQCTGGESYEQYF
- - TRBJ1-2 TRBV28 TGTGCCAGCAGTTTCACAGCCACTACAGGACCCTATGGCTACACCTTC CASSFTATTGPYGYTF
TRBD1 - TRBJ1-2 TRBV6-6 TGTGCCAGCAGTCGCAGTGTCGACAGGGATGGCTACACCTTC CASSRSVDRDGYTF
- - TRBJ1-2 TRBV30 TGTGCCTGGAGTGTAGTGCGGACAGATGGCTACACCTTC CAWSVVRTDGYTF
TRBD2 - TRBJ2-1 TRBV27 TGTGCCAGCAGAGTAGGACTAGCGGGCGGTGAGCAGTTCTTC CASRVGLAGGEQFF
- - TRBJ2-2 TRBV27 TGTGCCAGCAGTACAACCCAGGGTTCCGGGGAGCTGTTTTTT CASSTTQGSGELFF
TRBD1 - TRBJ1-2 TRBV6-5 TGTGCCAGCAGTAAAACAGGGGCCTATGGCTACACCTTC CASSKTGAYGYTF
- - TRBJ1-6 TRBV7-6 TGTGCCAGCAGCTTGGGACATCGGAATTCACCCCTCCACTTT CASSLGHRNSPLHF
- - TRBJ2-7 TRBV19 TGTGCCAGTTCTTGGGGGCGGAACTCCTACGAGCAGTACTTC CASSWGRNSYEQYF
TRBD1 - TRBJ1-2 TRBV7-9 TGTGCCAGCAGCTCTTCCCCCCGGACAGGGCATGGCTACACCTTC CASSSSPRTGHGYTF
- - TRBJ2-1 TRBV30 TGTGCCTGGACAACTGTCAATGAGCAGTTCTTC CAWTTVNEQFF
- - TRBJ1-1 TRBV6-5 TGTGCCAGCAGTAAACAGGTGAACACTGAAGCTTTCTTT CASSKQVNTEAFF
TRBD1 once TRBJ1-2 TRBV27 TGTGCCAGCCAACTCACGACAGGGAGGAACTATGGCTACACCTTC CASQLTTGRNYGYTF
- - TRBJ2-7 TRBV9 TGTGCCAGCAGCCCCCCGATTGGGAGCGTCCGCTACGAGCAGTACTTC CASSPPIGSVRYEQYF
TRBD1 - TRBJ1-6 TRBV30 TGTGCCTGGAGTCGACAGGGGGCTGGGACACCCCTCCACTTT CAWSRQGAGTPLHF
- once TRBJ2-2 TRBV7-9 TGTGCCAGCATCCTTACAACCTCTAGCGGGGAGCTGTTTTTT CASILTTSSGELFF
TRBD1 - TRBJ1-4 TRBV6-5 TGTGCCAGCAGTTTACAGGGGGGGAATGAAAAACTGTTTTTT CASSLQGGNEKLFF
- - TRBJ2-7 TRBV7-8 TGTGCCAGCAGCTTAGAAACAGGGGACTGGTACGAGCAGTACTTC CASSLETGDWYEQYF
TRBD1 - TRBJ1-2 TRBV27 TGTGCCAGCAGTCCCTCGCCCAGGGGGCTAGGATATGGCTACACCTTC CASSPSPRGLGYGYTF
TRBD1 - TRBJ2-7 TRBV6-6 TGTGCCAGCAGTCCTCCTGGGACAGGATACTACGAGCAGTACTTC CASSPPGTGYYEQYF
- once TRBJ2-7 TRBV6-5 TGTGCCAGCAGTTACCGAGTACGGGGCTACGAGCAGTACTTC CASSYRVRGYEQYF
TRBD2 - TRBJ2-1 TRBV27 TGTGCCAGCAGTTTAAGTTTGGCTAGCGGCCAATACTACAATGAGCAGTTCTTC CASSLSLASGQYYNEQFF